These 23 T cell receptor beta chains were all obtained from the same sample, sequenced in a study of T cell repertoires in ileal Crohn's disease. The protocol was immunoSEQ multiplex PCR, while the TCRdb copy is restricted to in-frame clones and leaves out a portion. The data hold approximately 12,000 clones, with roughly 79% observed a single time. The sequencing sample was made of ileal tissue. The receptors derive from an adult with Crohn's disease.

In its sample, this clone was seen once. This chain uses TRBV27 with TRBJ1-2; TRBD1 might be the D (6 bases). Between the trimmed V and J ends, which lost 8 bases and 7 bases, there was a span of 14 bases. The CDR3 totals 12 residues. CDR1 is MNHEY and CDR2 is SMNVEV in the germline V gene (reference sequence). The CDR3 loop reads CASGVSRGGYTF. DNA of the CDR3: TGTGCCAGCGGTGTTTCCAGGGGTGGCTACACCTTC.

Comments on this clone: At one of its ends the junction is not consistent with the germline gene, which may arise from a read error. The V call is TRBV7-7, the J call TRBJ1-1; perhaps TRBD1 as D (5 bases). The CDR3 spans 13 residues. Per germline, CDR1 SSHAT and CDR2 FNYEAQ (reference sequence). The CDR3 loop is CASSRQQNTEAFF. The CDR3 DNA reads TGTGCTAGCAGCCGACAGCAAAACACTGAAGCTTTCTTT.

The chain employs TRBV2 and TRBJ1-2; no clear D. CDR1 and CDR2 from the germline V gene are SNHLY and FYNNEI. V was trimmed by 2 bases and J by 11 bases, leaving 21 bases between them. This CDR3 is built from 15 residues. CDR3 sequence: CASSEYAKPQSGYTF. CDR3 DNA: TGTGCCAGCAGTGAATATGCAAAACCCCAAAGCGGGTACACCTTC. Variable domain in full (rest from reference TRBV2 and TRBJ1-2): EPEVTQTPSHQVTQMGQEVILRCVPISNHLYFYWYRQILGQKVEFLVSFYNNEISEKSEIFDDQFSVERPDGSNFTLKIRSTKLEDSAMYFCASSEYAKPQSGYTFGSGTRLTVV.

This clone showed up just a few times. V and J are TRBV2 and TRBJ1-1; D not resolved. Germline values: CDR1 SNHLY, CDR2 FYNNEI. V lost 5 bases, J lost 3 bases, and 10 bases lay in between. The CDR3 is made up of 13 amino acids. The CDR3: CASSLSEDTEAFF. The CDR3, as DNA: TGTGCCAGCAGTCTATCCGAAGACACTGAAGCTTTCTTT.

V and J are TRBV15 and TRBJ1-1; no firm D call. The V gene lost 0 bases and the J gene lost 5 bases, with 13 bases spanning the gap. CDR3 length: 15 residues. Germline V CDR1 and CDR2: LNHNV, YYDKDF (reference sequence). The chain's CDR3 is CATSRDIRGSTEAFF. CDR3 sequence (DNA): TGTGCCACCAGCAGAGATATTAGAGGGTCAACTGAAGCTTTCTTT.

The chain has TRBV29-1 and TRBJ1-1; 7 nucleotides align to TRBD1. The CDR3 extends over 12 amino acids. In germline, CDR1 is SQVTM, CDR2 ANQGSEA. V shed 7 bases and J 8 bases; nucleotides not matched to a gene: 10. The CDR3 here is CSAKGVGQEAFF. The CDR3 DNA sequence: TGCAGCGCCAAAGGGGTGGGACAGGAAGCTTTCTTT.

This clone was detected only a few times. The chain recombines TRBV6-5 with TRBJ1-5; 7 positions agree with TRBD1. CDR3 length equals 15 residues. Germline V gene lookup returns CDR1 MNHEY and CDR2 SVGAGI. The junction had 9 bases not matched to a gene; V was cut back by 6 bases and J by 4 bases. The CDR3 is CASRPHRGGNQPQHF. CDR3 DNA sequence: TGTGCCAGCAGGCCTCACAGGGGCGGGAATCAGCCCCAGCATTTT.

The chain links TRBV9 to TRBJ2-5; 9 nucleotides match TRBD1. The germline V gene has CDR1 SGDLS and CDR2 YYNGEE. After removal of 2 bases from V and 5 bases from J, the junction contained 7 bases not matched to a gene. There are 15 residues in the CDR3. In DNA, the CDR3 is TGTGCCAGCAGCGTTGGAACCGGGACAGGGGAGACCCAGTACTTC. Translating gives CASSVGTGTGETQYF. Combining the CDR3 with reference TRBV9 and TRBJ2-5 gives the whole variable domain DSGVTQTPKHLITATGQRVTLRCSPRSGDLSVYWYQQSLDQGLQFLIQYYNGEERAKGNILERFSAQQFPDLHSELNLSSLELGDSALYFCASSVGTGTGETQYFGPGTRLLVL.

V gene TRBV7-6 combines with J gene TRBJ2-3, with 7 positions matching TRBD1. CDR3 size: 17 residues. V lost 1 base and J lost 3; bases outside the gene matches: 10. Germline-derived CDR1 and CDR2 are SGHVS and FNYEAQ. The CDR3 nucleotides are TGTGCCAGCAGCTTAGGGTCTTTTGGACAGGCGACAGATACGCAGTATTTT. Translation gives CASSLGSFGQATDTQYF.

This clone turned up a few times. This chain uses TRBV11-2 with TRBJ2-3; 11 nucleotides align to TRBD2. The CDR3 loop spans 16 amino acids. Germline trimming cut 2 bases from V and 3 bases from J; bases unmatched to any gene: 4. Germline lookup yields CDR1 SGHAT and CDR2 FQNNGV. The CDR3: CASSLNPSGGTDTQYF. The CDR3 DNA sequence: TGTGCCAGCAGCTTAAACCCTAGCGGGGGGACAGATACGCAGTATTTT.

The chain links TRBV15 to TRBJ1-2, with unresolved D. Germline CDR1 reads LNHNV; CDR2 reads YYDKDF (reference sequence). This CDR3 region has 16 residues. Trimming took 0 bases from V and 4 from J, leaving 15 bases between them. CDR3 loop: CATSREGKPEVYGYTF. As DNA, the CDR3 is TGTGCCACCAGCAGAGAGGGCAAGCCGGAGGTCTATGGCTACACCTTC.

The chain recombines TRBV4-1 with TRBJ1-2, with 7 nucleotides matching TRBD1. The V gene's germline CDR1 is MGHRA and CDR2 YSYEKL. The CDR3 consists of 16 residues. V lost 2 bases to trimming and J lost 2 bases; unmatched junction nucleotides: 8. The CDR3 nucleotides read TGCGCCAGCAGCCAAAGACAGGGCGGACCCAACTATGGCTACACCTTC. Translating gives CASSQRQGGPNYGYTF.

The chain recombines TRBV30 with TRBJ1-1; the D gene is possibly TRBD1 (6 bases). From germline, CDR1 is GTSNPN and CDR2 SVGIG (reference sequence). The V end lost 3 bases, the J end lost 7 bases, and 9 bases lay between the germline ends. The CDR3 loop spans 11 amino acids. The CDR3 region has the DNA TGTGCCTGGAGGCTGGACAGTGAAGCTTTCTTT. Translation gives CAWRLDSEAFF. Drawing the rest from reference TRBV30 and TRBJ1-1, the complete variable domain is SQTIHQWPATLVQPVGSPLSLECTVEGTSNPNLYWYRQAAGRGLQLLFYSVGIGQISSEVPQNLSASRPQDRQFILSSKKLLLSDSGFYLCAWRLDSEAFFGQGTRLTVV.

The rearrangement uses TRBV29-1 and TRBJ1-2; tentatively, D is TRBD1 (6 bases). CDR1 and CDR2 from the germline V gene are SQVTM and ANQGSEA. The CDR3 has 13 residues. V gave up 4 bases and J gave up 2 bases, with 11 bases separating them. CDR3: CSVAPDRNYGYTF. The DNA for the CDR3 is TGCAGCGTTGCCCCTGACAGGAACTATGGCTACACCTTC.

The table lists this clone with a count of one. The V gene is TRBV2, the J gene TRBJ1-5; D might be TRBD1 (6 bases). V dropped 0 bases and J dropped 6 bases, with 15 bases sitting between them. CDR1 is SNHLY, CDR2 FYNNEI, per germline. The CDR3 consists of 16 residues. The CDR3 region is CASSEAWQGLGQPQHF. The CDR3 coding sequence is TGTGCCAGCAGTGAAGCGTGGCAGGGGCTCGGTCAGCCCCAGCATTTT.

A single count supports this clone. J is TRBJ2-1 and V is TRBV6-5, with TRBD1 matching over 8 bases. The ends lost 4 bases at V and 3 bases at J; junction bases unmatched: 5. The CDR3 is 15 amino acids. Germline V gene sequence: CDR1 MNHEY, CDR2 SVGAGI. This CDR3 is CASSSGGAGYNEQFF. CDR3 coding DNA: TGTGCCAGCAGTTCAGGGGGCGCGGGCTACAATGAGCAGTTCTTC.

The chain employs TRBV6-1 and TRBJ2-7; TRBD2 is a possible D gene (5 bases). There are 13 residues in the CDR3. Germline lookup yields CDR1 MNHNS and CDR2 SASEGT. Trimming stripped 4 bases from V and 4 bases from J, with 11 bases between. CDR3 in amino acids: CASSAGIGYEQYF. The CDR3 DNA reads TGTGCCAGCAGTGCGGGAATCGGATACGAGCAGTACTTC.

The count of this clone is one. The chain has TRBV5-4 and TRBJ2-1; TRBD2 matches 7 bases. The CDR3 totals 15 residues. Per germline, CDR1 SGHNT and CDR2 YYREEE (reference sequence). The V gene end was trimmed by 7 bases and the J gene end by 5 bases; junction bases not matched to a gene: 12. CDR3 amino acids: CASSEKGGAHNEQFF. The CDR3 region has the DNA TGTGCCAGCTCGGAGAAGGGAGGGGCCCACAATGAGCAGTTCTTC.

The rearrangement links TRBV6-5 to TRBJ1-1; 8 bases are a match to TRBD1. CDR1 is MNHEY and CDR2 is SVGAGI in the germline V gene. J lost 1 base, V lost 2 bases, and 6 bases had no gene match. The CDR3 spans 16 residues. Here the CDR3 reads CASSYPGTGENTEAFF. CDR3 sequence (DNA): TGTGCCAGCAGTTACCCGGGGACAGGAGAGAACACTGAAGCTTTCTTT.

The CDR3 sequence: CASSYQGIGSYEQYF. DNA of the CDR3: TGTGCCAGCAGTTACCAGGGGATCGGCTCCTACGAGCAGTACTTC. The J gene is TRBJ2-7, the V gene TRBV6-5, with D tentatively TRBD1 (6 bases). The CDR3 covers 15 residues. Germline assignment: CDR1 MNHEY and CDR2 SVGAGI. The V end was cut by 2 bases, the J end by 0 bases, with 11 bases between.

V and J are TRBV2 and TRBJ2-7; D may be TRBD1 (5 bases). CDR1 and CDR2 from the germline V gene are SNHLY and FYNNEI. V was pared by 5 bases and J by 6 bases, with 14 bases between. The CDR3 runs to 13 residues. This CDR3 is CASSRSDKREQYF. As DNA, the CDR3 is TGTGCCAGCAGTCGCTCGGACAAGCGCGAGCAGTACTTC. The whole variable domain, filled in from reference TRBV2 and TRBJ2-7, reads EPEVTQTPSHQVTQMGQEVILRCVPISNHLYFYWYRQILGQKVEFLVSFYNNEISEKSEIFDDQFSVERPDGSNFTLKIRSTKLEDSAMYFCASSRSDKREQYFGPGTRLTVT.

The chain links TRBV27 to TRBJ2-3, with 9 positions matching TRBD2. V was pared by 7 bases and J by 1 base, with 9 bases of the junction left unmatched. This CDR3 spans 16 amino acids. Germline V gives CDR1 MNHEY, CDR2 SMNVEV (reference sequence). CDR3 protein: CASTMLRLAGTDTQYF. In DNA form, the CDR3 reads TGTGCCAGCACCATGCTGAGACTAGCGGGCACAGATACGCAGTATTTT.

The chain employs TRBV10-3 and TRBJ2-5, with D unclear. Germline CDR1 is ENHRY and CDR2 is SYGVKD. The CDR3 is 16 residues long. V was pared by 2 bases and J by 5 bases, with 18 bases between. The CDR3 coding sequence is TGTGCCATCAGTGAGCCGACTGAGCCTTCCGAGGAGACCCAGTACTTC. It translates to CAISEPTEPSEETQYF.